This T cell receptor (beta chain) came from a study of blood T cell repertoires in COVID-19 (dated by TCRdb to the early 2020s). Regarding the study in general: The collaborator samples originated in the United States, Italy and Spain and spanned the acute and convalescent phases of COVID-19. The material from the prospective study consisted of cDNA or gDNA derived from T cells, B-cell-depleted T cells, or PBMCs. Deeply sampled blood TCRbeta repertoires from subjects exposed to, actively infected with, or recovered from COVID-19 were included in the dataset. The repertoires were made available in a free public database intended to serve as a resource for research on the immune response to SARS-CoV-2. The samples were drawn from the first 160 participants of the ongoing ImmuneRACE study and from under 1,500 subjects provided by 6 global collaborators. Sample metadata almost always included a de-identified subject ID, COVID-19 status, age in years and sex. Where available, HLA class I and class II types were taken from metadata supplied by the sample provider and were not determined by assay-based typing.

At one collaborating source in Seattle, patients were enrolled during active infection and were followed longitudinally through the course of disease. Whole blood was collected in K2EDTA tubes by collaborating institutions according to the institutions' own protocols. Collaborator samples were shipped for TCRbeta analysis as frozen whole blood, isolated PBMCs, or DNA extracted from either sample type. General study outcomes and caveats: The amount of clinical and demographic metadata varied by source and participant and was provided uncurated.

TCRbeta CDR3 regions were amplified from genomic DNA by means of the immunoSEQ Assay, a bias-controlled multiplex PCR. As for the authors' bioinformatics: The number of nucleated cells in each sample was estimated from the amplification of reference gene primers within the assay. To quantify the absolute abundance of each unique TCRbeta CDR3 rearrangement, sequence reads were collapsed and filtered. For each sample, productive Simpson clonality was calculated as the square root of Simpson's diversity index across productive rearrangements. TCRdb provides this immuneACCESS table in a form limited to in-frame rearrangements. Some clones are lacking; in checked studies, under half of them reflect an unresolved V gene, and why the rest are absent is not known. V and J calls and clone size are those listed in that table; D and trimming were worked out from the DNA. This sample holds about 170,000 clones; around 87% were observed only once. The biggest ten clones account for around 0.6% of the sample.

As for this clone: Its antigen is still unknown. Base qualities are not provided; no much larger clone lies one nucleotide away.

Sequences MNHEY (CDR1) and SMNVEV (CDR2) are obtained from the germline V gene (reference sequence). Trimming costs V 6 bases and J 5 bases, and their ends lie 19 bases apart. Its CDR3 holds 15 amino acids, cysteine through phenylalanine. Only the CDR3 DNA stays, 45 bases, in frame from base 1. This receptor was identified in a man in his sixties with COVID-19, enrolled during active disease. Sequencing input: peripheral blood. The chain was built from TRBV27 and TRBJ1-1, with TRBD1 as a weak D call on 5 bases. The DNA sequence is given as TGTGCCAGCAGCTTGCTACCCCAGGGTAATACTGAAGCTTTCTTT. Its coded protein is CASSLLPQGNTEAFF.